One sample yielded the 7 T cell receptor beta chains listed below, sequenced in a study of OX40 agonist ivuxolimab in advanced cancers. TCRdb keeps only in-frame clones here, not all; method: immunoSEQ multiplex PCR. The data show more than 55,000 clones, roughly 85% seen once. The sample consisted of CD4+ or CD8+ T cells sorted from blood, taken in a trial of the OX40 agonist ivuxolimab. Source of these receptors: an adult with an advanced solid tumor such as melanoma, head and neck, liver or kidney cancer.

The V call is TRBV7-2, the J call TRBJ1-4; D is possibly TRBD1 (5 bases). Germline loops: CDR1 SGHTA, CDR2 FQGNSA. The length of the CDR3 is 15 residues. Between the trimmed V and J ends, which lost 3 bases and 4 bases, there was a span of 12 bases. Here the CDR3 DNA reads TGTGCCAGCAGCTTTTCCCCAGGGTTTAATGAAAAACTGTTTTTT. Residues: CASSFSPGFNEKLFF. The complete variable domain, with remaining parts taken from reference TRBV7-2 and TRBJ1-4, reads GAGVSQSPSNKVTEKGKDVELRCDPISGHTALYWYRQSLGQGLEFLIYFQGNSAPDKSGLPSDRFSAERTGGSVSTLTIQRTQQEDSAVYLCASSFSPGFNEKLFFGSGTQLSVL.

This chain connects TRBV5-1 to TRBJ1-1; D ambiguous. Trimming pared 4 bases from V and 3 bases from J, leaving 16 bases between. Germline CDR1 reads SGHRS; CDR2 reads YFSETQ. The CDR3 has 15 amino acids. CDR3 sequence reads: CASSPSGSYDTEAFF. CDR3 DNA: TGCGCCAGCAGCCCTTCGGGGTCGTACGACACTGAAGCTTTCTTT. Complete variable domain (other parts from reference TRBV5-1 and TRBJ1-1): KAGVTQTPRYLIKTRGQQVTLSCSPISGHRSVSWYQQTPGQGLQFLFEYFSETQRNKGNFPGRFSGRQFSNSRSEMNVSTLELGDSALYLCASSPSGSYDTEAFFGQGTRLTVV.

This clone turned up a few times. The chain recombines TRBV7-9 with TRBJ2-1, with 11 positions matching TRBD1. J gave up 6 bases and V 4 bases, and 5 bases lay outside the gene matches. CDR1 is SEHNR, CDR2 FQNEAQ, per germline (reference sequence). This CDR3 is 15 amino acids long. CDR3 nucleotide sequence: TGTGCCAGCAGCTCGACCGGGACAGGGGGCAATGAGCAGTTCTTC. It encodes CASSSTGTGGNEQFF.

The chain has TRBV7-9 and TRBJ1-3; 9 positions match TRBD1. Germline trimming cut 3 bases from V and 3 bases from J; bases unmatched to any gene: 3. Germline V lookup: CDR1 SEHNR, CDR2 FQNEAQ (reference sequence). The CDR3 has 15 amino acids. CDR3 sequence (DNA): TGTGCCAGCAGCTTGGGACAGGGCAATGGAAACACCATATATTTT. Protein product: CASSLGQGNGNTIYF.

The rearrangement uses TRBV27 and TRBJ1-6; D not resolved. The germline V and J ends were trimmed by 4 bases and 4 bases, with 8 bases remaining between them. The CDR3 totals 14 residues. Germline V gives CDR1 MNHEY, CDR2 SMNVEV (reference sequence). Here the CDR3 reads CASSYGDYNSPLHF. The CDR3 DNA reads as TGTGCCAGCAGTTACGGGGATTATAATTCACCCCTCCACTTT.

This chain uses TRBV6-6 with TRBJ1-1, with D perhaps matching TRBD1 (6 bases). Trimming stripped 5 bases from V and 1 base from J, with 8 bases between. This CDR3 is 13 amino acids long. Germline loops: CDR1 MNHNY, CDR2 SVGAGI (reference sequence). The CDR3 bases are TGTGCCAGCAGTCAGGGGAGGAACACTGAAGCTTTCTTT. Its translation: CASSQGRNTEAFF.

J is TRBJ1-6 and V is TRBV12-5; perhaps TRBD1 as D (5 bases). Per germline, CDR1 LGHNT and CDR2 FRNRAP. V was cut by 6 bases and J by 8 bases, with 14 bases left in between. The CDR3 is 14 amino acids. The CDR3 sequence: CASGPFGRDSPLHF. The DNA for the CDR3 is TGTGCTAGTGGCCCTTTTGGCAGGGATTCACCCCTCCACTTT.